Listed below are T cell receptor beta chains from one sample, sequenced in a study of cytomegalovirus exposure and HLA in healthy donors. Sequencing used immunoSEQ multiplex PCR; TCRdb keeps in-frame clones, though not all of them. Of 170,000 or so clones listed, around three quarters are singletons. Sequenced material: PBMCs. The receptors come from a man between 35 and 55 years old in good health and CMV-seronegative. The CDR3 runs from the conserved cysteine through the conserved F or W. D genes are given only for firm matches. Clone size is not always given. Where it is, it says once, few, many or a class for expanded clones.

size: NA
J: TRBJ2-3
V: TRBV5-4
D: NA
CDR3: CASSLVGADTQYF
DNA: TGTGCCAGCAGCTTGGTCGGAGCAGATACGCAGTATTTT

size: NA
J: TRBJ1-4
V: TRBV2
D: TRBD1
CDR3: CASSEALGQGREKLFF
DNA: TGTGCCAGCAGTGAAGCCTTGGGACAGGGTCGGGAAAAACTGTTTTTT

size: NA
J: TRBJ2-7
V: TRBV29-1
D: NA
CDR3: CSVEGLPDEQYF
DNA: TGCAGCGTAGAGGGACTCCCTGACGAGCAGTACTTC

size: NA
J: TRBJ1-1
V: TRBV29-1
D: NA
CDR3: CSVVGHLNTEAFF
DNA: TGCAGCGTTGTGGGACATTTGAACACTGAAGCTTTCTTT

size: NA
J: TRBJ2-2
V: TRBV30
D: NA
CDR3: CAWSVRQFTGELFF
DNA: TGTGCCTGGAGTGTACGACAGTTCACCGGGGAGCTGTTTTTT

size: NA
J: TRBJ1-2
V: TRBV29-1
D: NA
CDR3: CSAESGFYGYTF
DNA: TGCAGCGCAGAGAGCGGTTTCTATGGCTACACCTTC

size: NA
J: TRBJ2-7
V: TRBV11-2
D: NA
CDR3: CASSLDLGPPDIGSSYEQYF
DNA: TGTGCCAGCAGCTTAGATCTAGGCCCACCTGACATCGGGAGCTCCTACGAGCAGTACTTC

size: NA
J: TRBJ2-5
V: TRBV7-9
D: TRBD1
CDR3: CASSFGNRGWGETQYF
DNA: TGTGCCAGCAGCTTTGGGAACAGGGGTTGGGGAGAGACCCAGTACTTC

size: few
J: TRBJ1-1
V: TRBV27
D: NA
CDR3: CASSLYMNTEAFF
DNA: TGTGCCAGCAGTTTATATATGAACACTGAAGCTTTCTTT

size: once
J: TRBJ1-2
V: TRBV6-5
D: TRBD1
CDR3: CASSPGIDRGHGYTF
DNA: TGTGCCAGCAGCCCCGGGATAGACAGGGGCCATGGCTACACCTTC

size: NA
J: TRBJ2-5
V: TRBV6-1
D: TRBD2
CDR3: CASSEFGGGKKAQYF
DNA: TGTGCCAGCAGTGAATTCGGGGGAGGGAAGAAGGCCCAGTACTTC

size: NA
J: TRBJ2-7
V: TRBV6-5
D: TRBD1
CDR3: CASRRRQGYEQYF
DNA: TGTGCCAGCAGGCGCCGACAGGGTTACGAGCAGTACTTC

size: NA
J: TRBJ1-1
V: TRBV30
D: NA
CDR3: CAWSAKNTEAFF
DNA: TGTGCCTGGAGTGCCAAGAACACTGAAGCTTTCTTT

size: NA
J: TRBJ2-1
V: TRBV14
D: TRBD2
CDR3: CASSQERGGRKTYNEQFF
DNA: TGTGCCAGCAGCCAAGAGCGGGGGGGCCGTAAGACCTACAATGAGCAGTTCTTC

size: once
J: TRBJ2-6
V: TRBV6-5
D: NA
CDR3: CASSYRKEGANVLTF
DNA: TGTGCCAGCAGTTACCGAAAGGAGGGGGCCAACGTCCTGACTTTC

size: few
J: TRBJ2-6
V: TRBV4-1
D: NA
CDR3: CASSQDGRGANVLTF
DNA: TGCGCCAGCAGCCAAGATGGGCGCGGGGCCAACGTCCTGACTTTC

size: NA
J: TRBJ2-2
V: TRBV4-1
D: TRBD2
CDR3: CASSQEAGASNTGELFF
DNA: TGCGCCAGCAGCCAAGAAGCGGGGGCCTCGAACACCGGGGAGCTGTTTTTT

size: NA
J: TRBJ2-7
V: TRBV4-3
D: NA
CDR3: CASSQVGGYEQYF
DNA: TGCGCCAGCAGCCAAGTAGGCGGCTACGAGCAGTACTTC

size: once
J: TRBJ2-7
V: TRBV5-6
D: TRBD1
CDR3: CASSLGRGSYYEQYF
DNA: TGTGCCAGCAGCTTGGGCAGGGGGTCCTACTACGAGCAGTACTTC

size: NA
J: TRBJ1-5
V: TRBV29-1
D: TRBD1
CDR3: CSVGGADQPQHF
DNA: TGCAGCGTAGGGGGCGCGGATCAGCCCCAGCATTTT

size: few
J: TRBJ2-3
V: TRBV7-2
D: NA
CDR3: CASTLTSTDTQYF
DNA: TGTGCCAGCACCCTGACTAGCACAGATACGCAGTATTTT

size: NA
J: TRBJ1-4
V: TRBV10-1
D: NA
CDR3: CASSEVGGLLSNEKLFF
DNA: TGCGCCAGCAGTGAGGTGGGGGGACTCTTGTCTAATGAAAAACTGTTTTTT

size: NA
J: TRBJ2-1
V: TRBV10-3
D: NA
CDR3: CAIGPRDNSGNEQFF
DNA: TGTGCCATCGGGCCCCGGGACAATTCTGGGAATGAGCAGTTCTTC

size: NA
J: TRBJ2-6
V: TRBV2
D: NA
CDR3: CASKSSGANVLTF
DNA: TGTGCCAGCAAGAGCTCTGGGGCCAACGTCCTGACTTTC

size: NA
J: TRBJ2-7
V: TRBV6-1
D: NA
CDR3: CASSNYNYEQYF
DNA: TGTGCCAGCAGTAACTACAACTACGAGCAGTACTTC

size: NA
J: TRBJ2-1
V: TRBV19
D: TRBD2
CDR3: CASSKGSGPSYNEQFF
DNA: TGTGCCAGTAGTAAAGGTAGCGGGCCCTCCTACAATGAGCAGTTCTTC

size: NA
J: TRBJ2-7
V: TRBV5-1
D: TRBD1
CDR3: CASSSGTGDYEQYF
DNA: TGCGCCAGCAGCTCCGGGACAGGGGATTACGAGCAGTACTTC

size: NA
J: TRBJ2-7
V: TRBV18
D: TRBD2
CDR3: CASSPSALGGATYEQYF
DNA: TGTGCCAGCTCACCCAGTGCCCTCGGGGGGGCTACCTACGAGCAGTACTTC

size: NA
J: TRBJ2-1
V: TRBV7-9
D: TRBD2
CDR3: CASSPPGLAGGSSYNEQFF
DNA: TGTGCCAGCAGCCCCCCGGGACTAGCGGGGGGGAGCTCCTACAATGAGCAGTTCTTC

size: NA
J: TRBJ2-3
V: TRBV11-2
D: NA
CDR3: CASSFERADSDTQYF
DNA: TGTGCCAGCAGTTTTGAGCGCGCAGATTCAGATACGCAGTATTTT

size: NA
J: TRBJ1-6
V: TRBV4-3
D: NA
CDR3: CASSHVNSPLHF
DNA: TGCGCCAGCAGCCACGTTAATTCACCCCTCCACTTT

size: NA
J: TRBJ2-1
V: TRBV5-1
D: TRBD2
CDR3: CASSLGTAGVSYNEQFF
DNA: TGCGCCAGCAGCTTGGGAACGGCGGGGGTATCCTACAATGAGCAGTTCTTC

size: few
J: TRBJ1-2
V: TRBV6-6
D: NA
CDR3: CASSRHTYGYTF
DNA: TGTGCCAGCAGCCGACACACTTATGGCTACACCTTC

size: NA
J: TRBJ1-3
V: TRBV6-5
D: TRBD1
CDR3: CASSYSAGGTGNTIYF
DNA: TGTGCCAGCAGTTACTCGGCAGGGGGAACTGGAAACACCATATATTTT

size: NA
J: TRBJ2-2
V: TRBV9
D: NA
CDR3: CASSVSARDTGELFF
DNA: TGTGCCAGCAGCGTCTCAGCGCGGGACACCGGGGAGCTGTTTTTT

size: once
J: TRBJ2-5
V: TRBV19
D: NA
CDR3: CASRPAGGLETQYF
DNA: TGTGCCAGTAGACCGGCCGGGGGGCTAGAGACCCAGTACTTC

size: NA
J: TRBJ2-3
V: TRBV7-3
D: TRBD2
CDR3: CASSQVAGARDTQYF
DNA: TGTGCCAGCAGCCAAGTGGCGGGAGCAAGAGATACGCAGTATTTT

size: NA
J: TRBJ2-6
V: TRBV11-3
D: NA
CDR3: CASSPGTSGANVLTF
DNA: TGTGCCAGCAGCCCCGGGACATCGGGGGCCAACGTCCTGACTTTC

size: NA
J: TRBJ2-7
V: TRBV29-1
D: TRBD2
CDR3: CSVVRTSGNEQYF
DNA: TGCAGCGTTGTTAGGACTAGCGGGAACGAGCAGTACTTC